The 25 T cell receptor beta chains presented below share a single source sample, sequenced in a study of T cells in Graves' hyperthyroidism and ophthalmopathy. Amplification yielded TCR beta CDR3 regions, with RNA transcripts as the source. Initially, a first-round RT-PCR of the TCR CDR3 employed the HTBI primer set. TCRdb recomputed calls from the multiplex PCR reads with MiXCR, one row per CDR3 protein. Among 640,000 or so distinct CDR3 sequences listed, about 14% were seen once. The specimen was blood. The source is a woman aged 40 to 50 with Graves' ophthalmopathy.

This clonotype showed up just a few times. This sequence joins TRBV28 and TRBJ1-1; D is unclear. This CDR3 region has 11 residues. The germline V gene has CDR1 MDHEN and CDR2 SYDVKM. V dropped 7 bases and J dropped 11 bases, with 14 bases sitting between them. The CDR3 nucleotides are TGTGCCAGCATTGGCCCTGTGGGGGCTTTCTTT. This encodes CASIGPVGAFF.

This clonotype was counted ten times or more. This sequence joins TRBV12-3 or TRBV12-4 and TRBJ2-7; the D is unclear. V was trimmed by 4 bases and J by 5 bases, leaving 6 bases between them. This CDR3 has 11 residues. CDR3 bases: TGTGCCAGCAGTTGGGGTGACGAGCAGTACTTC. The encoded protein is CASSWGDEQYF.

The chain joins TRBV7-3 to TRBJ2-2; D is perhaps TRBD1 (5 bases). Germline V CDR1 and CDR2: SGHTA, FQGTGA. This CDR3 region has 15 residues. Trimming removed 5 bases at V and 0 bases at J, with 10 bases between. The CDR3 loop reads CASSPGHTNTGELFF. CDR3 coding DNA: TGTGCCAGCAGCCCCGGACACACGAACACCGGGGAGCTGTTTTTT.

This clonotype was seen repeatedly, ten times or more. The chain joins TRBV6-4 to TRBJ1-1, with D hard to call. The germline CDR1 and CDR2 sequences are MRHNA and SNTAGT. The CDR3 has 13 residues. Trimming shortened V by 5 bases and J by 1 base, and 8 bases separated the two germline ends. CDR3 protein: CASSMRANTEAFF. The CDR3 coding sequence is TGTGCCAGCAGTATGAGGGCGAACACTGAAGCTTTCTTT.

The table lists this clonotype with many counts. V and J are TRBV30 and TRBJ2-2; 7 nucleotides match TRBD1. With V trimmed by 2 bases and J by 6 bases, 9 bases remained unmatched. Germline V gene sequence: CDR1 GTSNPN, CDR2 SVGIG (reference sequence). This CDR3 region has 15 residues. The CDR3, as DNA: TGTGCCTGGAGTCCCCTGCCAGGGGGACCCGGGGAGCTGTTTTTT. This sequence encodes CAWSPLPGGPGELFF.

This clonotype was counted ten times or more. The CDR3 reads CASSYQGSSYEQYF. DNA of the CDR3: TGTGCCAGCAGTTACCAGGGTTCTTCCTACGAGCAGTACTTC. This sequence joins TRBV6-2 or TRBV6-3 and TRBJ2-7, with D possibly being TRBD1 (5 bases). This CDR3 comprises 14 residues. Germline assignment: CDR1 MNHEY and CDR2 SVGEGT. V was cut by 2 bases and J by 1 base, with 9 bases left in between.

This clonotype appeared many times. The chain uses TRBV6-4 and TRBJ1-5; D gene uncertain. Trimming took off 6 bases at V and 0 bases at J, with 18 bases between the two ends. Germline V CDR1 and CDR2: MRHNA, SNTAGT. There are 17 residues in the CDR3. The CDR3 here is CASSPGLNFPSNQPQHF. Written as DNA, the CDR3 is TGTGCCAGCAGCCCGGGATTGAACTTTCCTAGCAATCAGCCCCAGCATTTT.

This clonotype was detected only a few times. CDR3 amino acids: CASSPRAGGNTEAFF. CDR3 bases: TGTGCCAGTAGTCCCCGGGCAGGTGGGAACACTGAAGCTTTCTTT. The rearrangement links TRBV19 to TRBJ1-1; D is ambiguous. The V gene's germline CDR1 is LNHDA and CDR2 SQIVND (reference sequence). V lost 5 bases, J lost 1 base, and 14 bases lay in between. The CDR3 extends over 15 amino acids.

In its sample, this clonotype was seen a few times. The J gene is TRBJ2-2, the V gene TRBV14, with D perhaps TRBD1 (6 bases). Germline V CDR1 and CDR2: SGHDN, FVKESK. V gave up 1 base and J gave up 6 bases, with 15 bases separating them. The CDR3 consists of 16 residues. The CDR3: CASSQGLNRDSGELFF. CDR3 nucleotides: TGTGCCAGCAGCCAAGGGCTAAACAGGGATTCCGGGGAGCTGTTTTTT.

This clonotype was picked up many times. V usage is TRBV12-3 or TRBV12-4 and J usage is TRBJ2-7; 7 bases align to TRBD2. V gave up 5 bases and J gave up 6 bases; unmatched junction bases: 13. The CDR3 spans 15 residues. CDR3 sequence reads: CASSHPGEGNVEQYF. DNA for the CDR3: TGTGCCAGCAGTCACCCCGGGGAGGGTAACGTCGAGCAGTACTTC.

This clonotype showed up many times. This chain connects TRBV24-1 to TRBJ2-5, with 7 bases matching TRBD1. The germline gives CDR1 KGHDR, CDR2 SFDVKD. This CDR3 is built from 15 residues. With V trimmed by 1 base and J by 5 bases, 6 bases remained unmatched. CDR3 amino acids: CATSDLRQGEETQYF. The CDR3 nucleotides are TGTGCCACCAGTGATTTACGGCAGGGGGAGGAGACCCAGTACTTC.

Many counts were recorded for this clonotype. The CDR3 sequence: CASSLAERQNTGELFF. The CDR3 bases are TGCGCCAGCAGCTTAGCGGAGCGGCAAAACACCGGGGAGCTGTTTTTT. This chain links TRBV5-1 with TRBJ2-2, with D perhaps TRBD2 (5 bases). The germline V gene encodes CDR1 SGHRS and CDR2 YFSETQ. Deletions cut 2 bases from V and 2 bases from J, with 13 bases between. The CDR3 length is 16 residues.

The chain joins TRBV18 to TRBJ2-7; 7 bases are shared with TRBD1. The CDR3 length is 13 residues. Germline V gene data show CDR1 as KGHSH and CDR2 as LQKENI. The J segment lost 6 bases and the V segment lost 3 bases, leaving 5 bases of the junction unmatched. The CDR3 bases are TGTGCCAGCTCACCGGGACAGAGGGGCGAGCAGTACTTC. It yields the protein CASSPGQRGEQYF. Variable domain in full (rest from reference TRBV18 and TRBJ2-7): NAGVMQNPRHLVRRRGQEARLRCSPMKGHSHVYWYRQLPEEGLKFMVYLQKENIIDESGMPKERFSAEFPKEGPSILRIQQVVRGDSAAYFCASSPGQRGEQYFGPGTRLTVT.

In this sample, this clonotype turned up a few times. J is TRBJ1-5 and V is TRBV3-1; 8 bases map to TRBD1. Per the germline V gene, CDR1 is LGHDT and CDR2 is YNNKEL (reference sequence). The CDR3 runs to 15 residues. J lost 4 bases, V lost 1 base, and 3 bases had no gene match. The DNA for the CDR3 is TGTGCCAGCAGCCAAGCCAGGGGGCTGAATCAGCCCCAGCATTTT. This sequence encodes CASSQARGLNQPQHF.

This clonotype was recorded a few times. The gene calls are TRBV6-5 and TRBJ2-7; D possibly uses TRBD1 or TRBD2 (5 bases each). V lost 4 bases to trimming and J lost 6 bases, with 19 bases between them. The CDR3 has 15 amino acids. CDR1 is MNHEY and CDR2 is SVGAGI in the germline V gene. CDR3 region: CASSSSGTLVGEQYF. Written as DNA, the CDR3 is TGTGCCAGCAGTTCCTCGGGGACCCTAGTGGGCGAGCAGTACTTC.

This clonotype was recorded many times. The V gene is TRBV11-3, the J gene TRBJ1-3; D remains ambiguous. Trimming cost V 1 base and J 0 bases, with 10 bases left between them. The CDR3 length is 16 residues. In germline, CDR1 is SGHNT, CDR2 YENEEA. The CDR3 bases are TGTGCCAGCAGCTTAGTAGGGTCGAGCTCTGGAAACACCATATATTTT. Its protein is CASSLVGSSSGNTIYF.

This clonotype was counted at least ten times. The V call is TRBV5-5, the J call TRBJ1-3; tentatively, D is TRBD1 (6 bases). CDR1 SGHKS and CDR2 YYEKEE come from the germline V gene (reference sequence). CDR3 length equals 15 residues. The V gene lost 2 bases and the J gene lost 3 bases, with 12 bases spanning the gap. CDR3 bases: TGTGCCAGCAGCTTACACCACAGGGTTGGAAACACCATATATTTT. As protein: CASSLHHRVGNTIYF. The full variable domain, its missing parts supplied by reference TRBV5-5 and TRBJ1-3, is DAGVTQSPTHLIKTRGQQVTLRCSPISGHKSVSWYQQVLGQGPQFIFQYYEKEERGRGNFPDRFSARQFPNYSSELNVNALLLGDSALYLCASSLHHRVGNTIYFGEGSWLTVV.

This clonotype appeared many times. The V gene is TRBV28, the J gene TRBJ1-2, with D possibly TRBD1 on 5 matching bases. Between the trimmed V and J ends, which lost 1 base and 8 bases, there was a span of 11 bases. The germline gives CDR1 MDHEN, CDR2 SYDVKM. The CDR3 is 13 amino acids. The chain's CDR3 is CASSLFLSGGYTF. The CDR3 coding sequence is TGTGCCAGCAGTTTATTCCTGTCAGGGGGCTACACCTTC.

The chain employs TRBV30 and TRBJ2-2, with 12 nucleotides matching TRBD2. The CDR3 spans 15 residues. Germline V lookup: CDR1 GTSNPN, CDR2 SVGIG (reference sequence). J gave up 3 bases and V 4 bases, and 3 bases lay outside the gene matches. In nucleotides, the CDR3 is TGTGCCTGGACTAGCGGGAGGGGGGACACCGGGGAGCTGTTTTTT. This sequence encodes CAWTSGRGDTGELFF.

Many counts were recorded for this clonotype. This chain joins TRBV20-1 and TRBJ2-7; no firm D call. Germline CDR1 and CDR2: DFQATT and SNEGSKA (reference sequence). V lost 3 bases to trimming and J lost 2 bases, with 8 bases between them. This CDR3 has 12 residues. CDR3 nucleotides: TGCAGTGCTAGTGATATGCCCTACGAGCAGTACTTC. This sequence encodes CSASDMPYEQYF.

This clonotype was counted at least ten times. The V and J genes are TRBV6-1 and TRBJ1-1; the D is unclear. The CDR3 spans 12 residues. Germline values: CDR1 MNHNS, CDR2 SASEGT. Trimming cost V 6 bases and J 2 bases, with 7 bases left between them. Written as DNA, the CDR3 is TGTGCCAGCAGAGGAAGAAACACTGAAGCTTTCTTT. Amino acid sequence: CASRGRNTEAFF.

This clonotype was seen at least ten times. The chain employs TRBV29-1 and TRBJ2-4; maybe TRBD2 (6 bases). Trimming stripped 5 bases from V and 6 bases from J, with 14 bases between. Germline V lookup: CDR1 SQVTM, CDR2 ANQGSEA. The CDR3 runs 13 residues. The CDR3 spells CSVLVGAGNIQYF. The CDR3 DNA reads as TGCAGCGTTTTGGTGGGAGCGGGAAACATTCAGTACTTC.

V and J are TRBV9 and TRBJ2-7; D unresolved. The CDR3 contains 15 residues. The ends were cut back, 3 bases at V and 0 bases at J, with 13 bases in the middle. Looked up from germline, CDR1 is SGDLS and CDR2 is YYNGEE. The CDR3 sequence: CASSADSVSSYEQYF. The CDR3 region has the DNA TGTGCCAGCAGCGCAGACTCGGTAAGCTCCTACGAGCAGTACTTC.

This sequence joins TRBV20-1 and TRBJ2-2; no firm D call. V lost 2 bases to trimming and J lost 0 bases, with 7 bases between them. The CDR3 is 14 residues long. Germline V CDR1 and CDR2: DFQATT, SNEGSKA (reference sequence). CDR3 amino acids: CSARHSANTGELFF. The DNA of the CDR3 is TGCAGTGCTAGACATTCAGCGAACACCGGGGAGCTGTTTTTT.

This clonotype came up many times. The chain links TRBV6-1 to TRBJ1-5, with 9 bases aligning to TRBD1. The J segment lost 6 bases and the V segment lost 5 bases, leaving 8 bases of the junction unmatched. The CDR3 is made up of 15 amino acids. CDR1 is MNHNS, CDR2 SASEGT, per germline. CDR3 region: CASSPGTGNAQPQHF. CDR3 in DNA: TGTGCCAGCAGTCCAGGGACAGGGAATGCTCAGCCCCAGCATTTT.